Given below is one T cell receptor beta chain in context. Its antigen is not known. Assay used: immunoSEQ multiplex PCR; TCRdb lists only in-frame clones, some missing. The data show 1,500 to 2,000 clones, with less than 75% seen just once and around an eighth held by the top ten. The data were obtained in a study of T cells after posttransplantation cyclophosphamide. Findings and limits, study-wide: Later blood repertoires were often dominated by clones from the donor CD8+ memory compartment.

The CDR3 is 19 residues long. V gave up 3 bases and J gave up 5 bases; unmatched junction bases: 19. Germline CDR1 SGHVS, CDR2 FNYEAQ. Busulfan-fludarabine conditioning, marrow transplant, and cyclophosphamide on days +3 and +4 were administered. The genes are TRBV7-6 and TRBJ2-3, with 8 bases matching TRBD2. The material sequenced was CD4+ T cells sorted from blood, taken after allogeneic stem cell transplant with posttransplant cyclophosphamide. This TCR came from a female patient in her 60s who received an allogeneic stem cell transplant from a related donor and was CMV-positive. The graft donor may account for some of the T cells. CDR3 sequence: CASSFLASASGGFIDTQYF. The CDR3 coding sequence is TGTGCCAGCAGCTTCCTAGCGTCGGCCAGCGGGGGATTTATAGATACGCAGTATTTT.